The 30 T cell receptor beta chains presented below share a single source sample, sequenced in a study of T cell repertoires in cytomegalovirus infection. A single record per CDR3 protein comes from TCRdb applying MiXCR to the reads. The data hold roughly 760,000 distinct CDR3 sequences, with less than 40% observed a single time. Sequencing was performed on PBMCs. Receptor source: a human donor in good health (CMV status not recorded). Some clones in this sample may be carry-over from other donors' samples.

This clonotype was seen more than once but under ten times. CDR3 DNA sequence: TGTGCCAGCAGCCCCTCCGGGAGTGGCCCCCAATACGAGCAGTACTTC. It specifies CASSPSGSGPQYEQYF. This sequence joins TRBV11-2 and TRBJ2-7; D possibly corresponds to TRBD2 (6 bases). V lost 5 bases and J 4 bases, leaving 21 bases between the germline ends. There are 16 residues in the CDR3. Germline values: CDR1 SGHAT, CDR2 FQNNGV. The complete variable domain, with remaining parts taken from reference TRBV11-2 and TRBJ2-7, reads EAGVAQSPRYKIIEKRQSVAFWCNPISGHATLYWYQQILGQGPKLLIQFQNNGVVDDSQLPKDRFSAERLKGVDSTLKIQPAKLEDSAVYLCASSPSGSGPQYEQYFGPGTRLTVT.

This clonotype was recorded a few times. This rearrangement joins TRBV7-9 to TRBJ2-7; 8 nucleotides match TRBD1. With 5 bases clipped from V and 5 bases from J, the junction kept 11 bases outside the gene matches. The CDR3 is 15 residues long. Germline CDR1 is SEHNR and CDR2 is FQNEAQ (reference sequence). Written as DNA, the CDR3 is TGTGCCAGCAGCCCCCCAGGGGGCGCTTTCCACGAGCAGTACTTC. Its translation: CASSPPGGAFHEQYF.

There are a few counts of this clonotype. The chain couples TRBV5-6 to TRBJ1-6, with 7 bases fitting TRBD1. J was trimmed by 6 bases and V by 0 bases; bases with no gene match: 6. This CDR3 region has 16 residues. Germline V gene data show CDR1 as SGHDT and CDR2 as YYEEEE. DNA of the CDR3: TGTGCCAGCAGCTTGGGAGTAGGGGGCCGTAATTCACCCCTCCACTTT. Protein: CASSLGVGGRNSPLHF.

This clonotype was recorded a few times. V gene TRBV19 combines with J gene TRBJ1-5, with a tentative D call TRBD1 (6 bases). V lost 5 bases to trimming and J lost 5 bases, with 13 bases between them. CDR3 length: 14 residues. CDR1 is LNHDA, CDR2 SQIVND, per germline (reference sequence). CDR3 in DNA: TGTGCCAGTAGTGTCAGGGGAATCGATCAGCCCCAGCATTTT. This encodes CASSVRGIDQPQHF.

This clonotype came up many times. The chain links TRBV12-3 or TRBV12-4 to TRBJ2-5, with D possibly being TRBD2 (5 bases). The CDR3 loop spans 13 amino acids. V was cut by 1 base and J by 5 bases, with 8 bases left in between. In nucleotides, the CDR3 is TGTGCCAGCAGTTTAGGGGAGAGCGAGACCCAGTACTTC. Translating it yields CASSLGESETQYF.

The J gene is TRBJ2-1, the V gene TRBV12-3 or TRBV12-4; D gene uncertain. CDR3 length: 13 amino acids. The V end lost 5 bases, the J end lost 0 bases, and 5 bases lay between the germline ends. The CDR3 DNA reads as TGTGCCAGCAGTGATTCCTCCTACAATGAGCAGTTCTTC. This gives the protein CASSDSSYNEQFF.

This clonotype appeared a few times. V and J are TRBV28 and TRBJ2-1, with 10 bases aligning to TRBD1. CDR3 length equals 15 residues. V was clipped by 5 bases and J by 7 bases; unmatched bases: 8. CDR1 MDHEN and CDR2 SYDVKM come from the germline V gene. The CDR3 bases are TGTGCCAGCAGTAGTCCGGGACAGGGGTTGAATGAGCAGTTCTTC. As protein: CASSSPGQGLNEQFF.

This clonotype was recorded at least ten times. The J gene is TRBJ2-3, the V gene TRBV7-2, with 10 bases identical to TRBD2. The CDR3 length is 18 residues. The germline CDR1 and CDR2 sequences are SGHTA and FQGNSA. Trimming removed 5 bases from V and 2 bases from J; junction bases left unmatched: 13. In nucleotides, the CDR3 is TGTGCCAGCAGCCCCAAGCGGGGGGGCCGTAGTTACACAGATACGCAGTATTTT. Protein product: CASSPKRGGRSYTDTQYF.

With regard to this clonotype: A much larger clone differs from this one at a single base, so this may be a read error. The chain links TRBV28 to TRBJ1-1; D not resolved. This CDR3 has 13 amino acids. V lost 11 bases and J 7 bases, leaving 20 bases between the germline ends. Germline V gene sequence: CDR1 MDHEN, CDR2 SYDVKM. The CDR3 bases are TGTGCCGGAGGACGGATGAGAAAGGTTGAAGCTTTCTTT. It codes for CAGGRMRKVEAFF.

The table lists this clonotype with a count of one. The chain uses TRBV13 and TRBJ1-4; possibly TRBD1 for D (5 bases). Germline CDR1 reads PRHDT; CDR2 reads FYEKMQ (reference sequence). CDR3 size: 15 residues. The V end was cut by 4 bases, the J end by 7 bases, with 16 bases between. As DNA, the CDR3 is TGTGCCAGCAGCTCGAAACAGGTCCGAGGTGAAAAACTGTTTTTT. It translates to CASSSKQVRGEKLFF.

To note about this clonotype: This sequence may be a read error, since a much larger clone differs from it by one base. The chain employs TRBV7-2 and TRBJ2-1; D unresolved. Trimming removed 2 bases at V and 0 bases at J, with 17 bases between. The CDR3 runs 18 residues. From germline, CDR1 is SGHTA and CDR2 FQGNSA. The CDR3 sequence: CASSLSYSTRSSYNEQFF. DNA of the CDR3: TGTGCCAGCAGCTTATCGTACAGCACACGATCCTCCTACAATGAGCAGTTCTTC. Based on the CDR3 plus reference TRBV7-2 and TRBJ2-1, the full variable domain is GAGVSQSPSNKVTEKGKDVELRCDPISGHTALYWYRQSLGQGLEFLIYFQGNSAPDKSGLPSDRFSAERTGGSVSTLTIQRTQQEDSAVYLCASSLSYSTRSSYNEQFFGPGTRLTVL.

The chain uses TRBV7-8 and TRBJ1-4, with 10 bases that match TRBD1. The V and J ends lost 2 bases and 5 bases, in that order; junction bases with no gene match: 5. Per germline, CDR1 SGHVS and CDR2 FQNEAQ. This CDR3 contains 16 residues. CDR3 residues: CASSLNPGQGNEKLFF. In DNA, the CDR3 is TGTGCCAGCAGCTTAAACCCGGGACAGGGGAATGAAAAACTGTTTTTT.

This chain links TRBV10-3 with TRBJ2-2; D possibly corresponds to TRBD2 (6 bases). The germline V gene encodes CDR1 ENHRY and CDR2 SYGVKD. V lost 0 bases and J 3 bases, leaving 17 bases between the germline ends. The CDR3 totals 18 residues. DNA for the CDR3: TGTGCCATCAGTGAGTCCGAACTAGCTCAAACGGACACCGGGGAGCTGTTTTTT. It specifies CAISESELAQTDTGELFF.

Only one count was recorded for this clonotype. The chain employs TRBV5-4 and TRBJ2-7, with D unresolved. V dropped 0 bases and J dropped 3 bases, with 7 bases sitting between them. CDR1 and CDR2 from the germline V gene are SGHNT and YYREEE (reference sequence). This CDR3 contains 13 residues. CDR3 loop: CASSLAWDYEQYF. DNA for the CDR3: TGTGCCAGCAGCTTGGCTTGGGACTACGAGCAGTACTTC.

This clonotype was recorded a few times. The rearrangement links TRBV27 to TRBJ2-5, with D perhaps TRBD1 (6 bases). The germline V and J ends were trimmed by 8 bases and 1 base, with 8 bases remaining between them. The germline V gene has CDR1 MNHEY and CDR2 SMNVEV (reference sequence). The CDR3 runs 12 residues. CDR3 DNA sequence: TGTGCCAGCCGGGACATCCAAGAGACCCAGTACTTC. Protein product: CASRDIQETQYF.

Turning to this clonotype: A much larger clone sits a single nucleotide away, making a read error possible. The J gene is TRBJ2-7, the V gene TRBV6-5; D is undetermined. The CDR3 spans 14 residues. Germline V gives CDR1 MNHEY, CDR2 SVGAGI. DNA of the CDR3: TGTGCCAGCAGTCCCCTCGGTGGCTCCTACGAGAAGTACTTC. Translated: CASSPLGGSYEKYF.

This sequence joins TRBV28 and TRBJ2-6, with 16 bases aligning to TRBD2. This CDR3 has 22 residues. The V segment lost 2 bases and the J segment 3 bases; nucleotides outside the gene matches: 13. Germline V lookup: CDR1 MDHEN, CDR2 SYDVKM. CDR3 loop: CASSLPHIPGTSGRGGANVLTF. The CDR3 region has the DNA TGTGCCAGCAGTTTACCGCATATACCCGGGACTAGCGGGAGGGGTGGGGCCAACGTCCTGACTTTC. The full variable domain, with the rest looked up from reference TRBV28 and TRBJ2-6, is DVKVTQSSRYLVKRTGEKVFLECVQDMDHENMFWYRQDPGLGLRLIYFSYDVKMKEKGDIPEGYSVSREKKERFSLILESASTNQTSMYLCASSLPHIPGTSGRGGANVLTFGAGSRLTVL.

V is TRBV7-9 and J is TRBJ2-7, with 7 bases aligning to TRBD1. CDR1 SEHNR and CDR2 FQNEAQ come from the germline V gene (reference sequence). V shed 4 bases and J 3 bases; nucleotides not matched to a gene: 9. The CDR3 covers 15 residues. CDR3 amino acids: CASSSVKQGNYEQYF. The CDR3 coding sequence is TGTGCCAGCAGCTCCGTCAAACAGGGGAACTACGAGCAGTACTTC.

The V and J genes are TRBV5-5 and TRBJ1-3; no definite D call. V shed 0 bases and J shed 0 bases, with 13 bases lying between them. This CDR3 contains 17 residues. Germline assignment: CDR1 SGHKS and CDR2 YYEKEE (reference sequence). CDR3 DNA: TGTGCCAGCAGCTTGGGGTCCAGCCCGAGCTCTGGAAACACCATATATTTT. Translation gives CASSLGSSPSSGNTIYF.

Of note for this clonotype: This sequence may be a read error, since a much larger clone differs from it by one base. The chain is built from TRBV7-6 and TRBJ2-7; D may correspond to TRBD1 or TRBD2 (5 bases each). In germline, CDR1 is SGHVS, CDR2 FNYEAQ. CDR3 length: 13 amino acids. CDR3 sequence reads: CDSSLGDASEQYF. In DNA, the CDR3 is TGTGACAGCAGCTTAGGGGACGCCTCCGAGCAGTACTTC.

There are a few counts of this clonotype. The chain recombines TRBV12-3 or TRBV12-4 with TRBJ2-1; 8 bases agree with TRBD1. The junction had 2 bases not matched to a gene; V was cut back by 5 bases and J by 8 bases. The CDR3 is 12 residues long. CDR3 DNA: TGTGCCAGCAGTCCAGGGGGCTATGAGCAGTTCTTC. Protein sequence: CASSPGGYEQFF.

This clonotype was seen a handful of times. The V gene is TRBV2, the J gene TRBJ1-6; a possible D gene is TRBD1 (5 bases). Germline CDR1 reads SNHLY; CDR2 reads FYNNEI. There are 15 residues in the CDR3. V was pared by 2 bases and J by 8 bases, with 13 bases between. The CDR3 region is CASSEKEGWYSPLHF. As DNA, the CDR3 is TGTGCCAGCAGTGAAAAAGAGGGGTGGTATTCACCCCTCCACTTT.

This sequence joins TRBV27 and TRBJ2-3; perhaps D is TRBD1 or TRBD2 (5 bases each). CDR1 is MNHEY, CDR2 SMNVEV, per germline (reference sequence). Trimming pared 4 bases from V and 2 bases from J, leaving 16 bases between. The CDR3 totals 16 residues. The CDR3 coding sequence is TGTGCCAGCAGTTCGATCACCGGGGCGCTCACAGATACGCAGTATTTT. Its translation is CASSSITGALTDTQYF.

In its sample, this clonotype was seen many times. The gene calls are TRBV7-2 and TRBJ2-1; maybe TRBD2 (6 bases). Germline V gene lookup returns CDR1 SGHTA and CDR2 FQGNSA. The CDR3 covers 15 residues. V was pared by 4 bases and J by 0 bases, with 10 bases between. The CDR3 loop is CASSSGGDSYNEQFF. Written as DNA, the CDR3 is TGTGCCAGCAGCTCGGGCGGGGACTCCTACAATGAGCAGTTCTTC.

Note on this clonotype: This CDR3 is missing its conserved last phenylalanine or tryptophan, likely due to a read error. This chain uses TRBV4-1 with TRBJ2-7; 12 bases match TRBD1. The CDR3 contains 16 residues. Germline values: CDR1 MGHRA, CDR2 YSYEKL. The ends lost 6 bases at V and 0 bases at J; junction bases unmatched: 6. Here the CDR3 reads CASRPSGQGASYEQYS. CDR3 DNA: TGCGCCAGCAGGCCGTCGGGACAGGGGGCCTCCTACGAGCAGTACTCC.

The chain links TRBV12-3 or TRBV12-4 to TRBJ2-3; 11 nucleotides agree with TRBD2. V gave up 7 bases and J gave up 1 base; unmatched junction bases: 7. The CDR3 has 16 amino acids. The CDR3, as DNA: TGTGCCAGCACCATAGCGGGAGGGCCCGGCACAGATACGCAGTATTTT. Encoded protein: CASTIAGGPGTDTQYF.

The chain uses TRBV20-1 and TRBJ2-5; 9 nucleotides match TRBD2. The CDR3 covers 13 residues. Losses at the gene ends were 4 bases for V and 5 bases for J; bases not matched to a gene: 5. Looked up from germline, CDR1 is DFQATT and CDR2 is SNEGSKA (reference sequence). DNA for the CDR3: TGCAGTGCTATGCGGGGGGGGCGGGAGACCCAGTACTTC. It codes for CSAMRGGRETQYF.

This clonotype has just one count. This rearrangement joins TRBV20-1 to TRBJ2-3; TRBD2 matches 8 bases. Unmatched junction bases numbered 14, after V lost 1 base and J lost 2 bases. The germline V gene encodes CDR1 DFQATT and CDR2 SNEGSKA (reference sequence). The CDR3 contains 18 residues. The DNA for the CDR3 is TGCAGTGCTAGAGGTGACTCTAGCGGGCCCCCGGTCACAGATACGCAGTATTTT. Residues: CSARGDSSGPPVTDTQYF.

As regards this clonotype: Relative to the germline gene, one junction end is altered; a read error may explain this. The chain is built from TRBV20-1 and TRBJ2-2, with D perhaps matching TRBD1 (5 bases). The CDR3 consists of 14 residues. Germline V gives CDR1 DFQATT, CDR2 SNEGSKA (reference sequence). CDR3 DNA: TGCAGTGCCAGAGATGGGGCTCGGGCCGGGGAGCTGTTTTTT. Residues: CSARDGARAGELFF.

The chain is built from TRBV28 and TRBJ2-3, with TRBD2 as a possible D gene (6 bases). The CDR3 totals 13 residues. V was clipped by 1 base and J by 9 bases, with 11 bases between them. Germline CDR1 reads MDHEN; CDR2 reads SYDVKM. The CDR3 DNA reads TGTGCCAGCAGTTTATCGGGGGACGGGACGCAGTATTTT. This codes for CASSLSGDGTQYF.